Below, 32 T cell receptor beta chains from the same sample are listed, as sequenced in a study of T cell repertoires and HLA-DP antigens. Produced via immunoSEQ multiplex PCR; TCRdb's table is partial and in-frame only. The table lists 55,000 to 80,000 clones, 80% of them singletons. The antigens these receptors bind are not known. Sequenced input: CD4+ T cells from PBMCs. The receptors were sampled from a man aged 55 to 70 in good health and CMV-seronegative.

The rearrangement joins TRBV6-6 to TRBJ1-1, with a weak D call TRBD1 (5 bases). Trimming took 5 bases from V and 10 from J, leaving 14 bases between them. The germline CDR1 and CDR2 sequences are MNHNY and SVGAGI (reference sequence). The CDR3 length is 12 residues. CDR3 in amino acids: CASSPGTPGAFF. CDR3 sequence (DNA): TGTGCCAGCAGTCCCGGGACCCCTGGAGCTTTCTTT.

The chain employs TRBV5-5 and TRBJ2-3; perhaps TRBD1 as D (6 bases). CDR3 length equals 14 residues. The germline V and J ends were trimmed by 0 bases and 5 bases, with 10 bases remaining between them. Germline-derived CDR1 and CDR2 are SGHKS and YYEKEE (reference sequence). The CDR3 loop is CASSLDRAIDTQYF. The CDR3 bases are TGTGCCAGCAGCTTGGACAGGGCCATAGATACGCAGTATTTT.

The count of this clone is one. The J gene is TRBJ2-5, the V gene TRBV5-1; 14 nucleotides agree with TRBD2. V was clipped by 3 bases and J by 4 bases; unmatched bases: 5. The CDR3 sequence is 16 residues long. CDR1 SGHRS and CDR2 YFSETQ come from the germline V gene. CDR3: CASSWTSGGPGETQYF. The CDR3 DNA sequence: TGCGCCAGCAGCTGGACTAGCGGGGGGCCCGGAGAGACCCAGTACTTC.

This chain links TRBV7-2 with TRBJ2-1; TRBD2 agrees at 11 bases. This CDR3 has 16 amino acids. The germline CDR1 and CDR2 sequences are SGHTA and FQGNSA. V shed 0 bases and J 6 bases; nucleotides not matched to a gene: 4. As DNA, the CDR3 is TGTGCCAGCAGCTTAGCTAGCGGGGGGGCATTCAATGAGCAGTTCTTC. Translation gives CASSLASGGAFNEQFF.

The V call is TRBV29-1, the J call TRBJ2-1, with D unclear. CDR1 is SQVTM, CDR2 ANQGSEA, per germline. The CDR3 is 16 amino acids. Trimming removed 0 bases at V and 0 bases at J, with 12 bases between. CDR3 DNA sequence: TGCAGCGTTGAAGATCGATGGCGGAGCTCCTACAATGAGCAGTTCTTC. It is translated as CSVEDRWRSSYNEQFF.

This CDR3 is CASSPGSVAADGYTF. The CDR3 region has the DNA TGTGCCAGCAGCCCCGGGTCGGTGGCGGCGGATGGCTACACCTTC. This sequence joins TRBV9 and TRBJ1-2; D gene unclear. This CDR3 is 15 amino acids long. Germline CDR1 SGDLS, CDR2 YYNGEE. Trimming cost V 4 bases and J 6 bases, with 19 bases left between them.

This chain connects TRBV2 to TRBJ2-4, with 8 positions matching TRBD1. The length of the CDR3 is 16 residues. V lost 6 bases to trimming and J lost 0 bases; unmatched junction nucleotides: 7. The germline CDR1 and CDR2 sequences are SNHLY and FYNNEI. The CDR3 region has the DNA TGTGCCAGCAGGTTACAGGGGGGCTTAGCCAAAAACATTCAGTACTTC. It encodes CASRLQGGLAKNIQYF.

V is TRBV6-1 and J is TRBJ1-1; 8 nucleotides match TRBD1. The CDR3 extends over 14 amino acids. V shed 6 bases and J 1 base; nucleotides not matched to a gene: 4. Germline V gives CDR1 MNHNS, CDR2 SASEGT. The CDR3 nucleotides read TGTGCCAGCAGGGGGGACAGGACGAACACTGAAGCTTTCTTT. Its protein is CASRGDRTNTEAFF.

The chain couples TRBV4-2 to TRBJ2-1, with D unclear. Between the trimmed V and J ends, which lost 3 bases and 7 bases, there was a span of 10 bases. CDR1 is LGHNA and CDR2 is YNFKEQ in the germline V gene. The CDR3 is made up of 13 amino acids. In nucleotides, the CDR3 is TGTGCCAGCAGCCACCGCGTGGGGAATGAGCAGTTCTTC. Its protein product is CASSHRVGNEQFF.

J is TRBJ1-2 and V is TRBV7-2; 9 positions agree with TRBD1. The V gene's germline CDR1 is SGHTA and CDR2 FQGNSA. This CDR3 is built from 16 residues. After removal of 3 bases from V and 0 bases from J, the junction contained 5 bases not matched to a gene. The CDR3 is CASSLGGQGSNYGYTF. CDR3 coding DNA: TGTGCCAGCAGCTTGGGGGGACAGGGCTCTAACTATGGCTACACCTTC.

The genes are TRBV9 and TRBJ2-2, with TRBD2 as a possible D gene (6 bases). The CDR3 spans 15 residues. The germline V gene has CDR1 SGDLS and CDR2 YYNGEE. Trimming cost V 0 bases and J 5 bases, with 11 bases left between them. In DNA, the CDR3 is TGTGCCAGCAGCGTAGTGGCGGGAAGTACCGGGGAGCTGTTTTTT. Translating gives CASSVVAGSTGELFF.

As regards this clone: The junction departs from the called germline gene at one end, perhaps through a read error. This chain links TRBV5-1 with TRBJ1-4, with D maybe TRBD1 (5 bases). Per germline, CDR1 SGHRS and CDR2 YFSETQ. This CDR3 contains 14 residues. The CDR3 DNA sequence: TGCGCCAGCAGATTGGACTGGGACGCTGAAAAACTGTTTTTT. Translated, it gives CASRLDWDAEKLFF.

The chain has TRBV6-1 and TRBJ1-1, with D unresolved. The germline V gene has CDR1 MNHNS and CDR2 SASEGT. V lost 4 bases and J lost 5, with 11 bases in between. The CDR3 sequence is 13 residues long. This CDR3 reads CASSGWAGTEAFF. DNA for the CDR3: TGTGCCAGCAGTGGGTGGGCGGGGACTGAAGCTTTCTTT.

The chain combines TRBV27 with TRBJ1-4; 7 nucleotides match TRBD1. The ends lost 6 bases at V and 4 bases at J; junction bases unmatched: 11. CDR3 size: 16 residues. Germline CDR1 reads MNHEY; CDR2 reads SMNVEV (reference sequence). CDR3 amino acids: CASRPFPGQINEKLFF. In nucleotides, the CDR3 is TGTGCCAGCAGACCGTTTCCGGGACAGATTAATGAAAAACTGTTTTTT.

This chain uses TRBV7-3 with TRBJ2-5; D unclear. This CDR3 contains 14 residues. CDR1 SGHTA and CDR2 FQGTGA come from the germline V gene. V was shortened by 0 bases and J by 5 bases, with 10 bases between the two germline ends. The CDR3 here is CASSLTPGLETQYF. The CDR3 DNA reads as TGTGCCAGCAGCTTAACTCCCGGGTTGGAGACCCAGTACTTC.

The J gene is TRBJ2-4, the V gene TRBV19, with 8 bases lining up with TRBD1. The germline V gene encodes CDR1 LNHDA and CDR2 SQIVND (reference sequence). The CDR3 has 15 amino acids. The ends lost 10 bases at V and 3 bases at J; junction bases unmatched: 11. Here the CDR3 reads CATLPGGADKNIQYF. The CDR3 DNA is TGTGCCACCCTTCCAGGGGGCGCGGACAAAAACATTCAGTACTTC. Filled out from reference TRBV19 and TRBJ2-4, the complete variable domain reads DGGITQSPKYLFRKEGQNVTLSCEQNLNHDAMYWYRQDPGQGLRLIYYSQIVNDFQKGDIAEGYSVSREKKESFPLTVTSAQKNPTAFYLCATLPGGADKNIQYFGAGTRLSVL.

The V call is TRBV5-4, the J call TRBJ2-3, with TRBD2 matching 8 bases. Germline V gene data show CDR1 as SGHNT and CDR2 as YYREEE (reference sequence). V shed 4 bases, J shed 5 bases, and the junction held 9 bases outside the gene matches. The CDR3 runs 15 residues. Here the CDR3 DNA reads TGTGCCAGCAGCAGACCGGGACTAGGAGGAGATACGCAGTATTTT. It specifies CASSRPGLGGDTQYF.

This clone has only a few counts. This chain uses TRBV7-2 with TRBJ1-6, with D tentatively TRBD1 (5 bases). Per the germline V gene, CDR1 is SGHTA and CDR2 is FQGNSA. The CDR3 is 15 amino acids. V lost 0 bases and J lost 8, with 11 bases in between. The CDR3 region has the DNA TGTGCCAGCAGCTTAGCTGGGGGGACCGATTCACCCCTCCACTTT. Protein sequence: CASSLAGGTDSPLHF.

The chain's CDR3 is CASSMGLGGEQYV. The CDR3 DNA sequence: TGTGCCAGTAGTATGGGGTTAGGGGGCGAGCAGTACGTC. V usage is TRBV19 and J usage is TRBJ2-7; tentatively, D is TRBD1 (6 bases). The germline V and J ends were trimmed by 3 bases and 6 bases, with 12 bases remaining between them. The CDR3 extends over 13 amino acids. Germline-derived CDR1 and CDR2 are LNHDA and SQIVND (reference sequence).

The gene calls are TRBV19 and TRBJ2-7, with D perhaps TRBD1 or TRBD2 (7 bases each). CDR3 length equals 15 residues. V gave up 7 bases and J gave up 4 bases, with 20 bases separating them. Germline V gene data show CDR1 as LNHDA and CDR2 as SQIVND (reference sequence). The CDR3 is CASTQSGTAPYEQYF. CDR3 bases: TGTGCCAGTACCCAAAGCGGGACAGCGCCTTACGAGCAGTACTTC.

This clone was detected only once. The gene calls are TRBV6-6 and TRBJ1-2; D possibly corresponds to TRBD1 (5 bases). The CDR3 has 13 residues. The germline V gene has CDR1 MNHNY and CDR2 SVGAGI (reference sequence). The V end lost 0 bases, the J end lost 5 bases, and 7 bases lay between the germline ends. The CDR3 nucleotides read TGTGCCAGCAGTTACTCTGGGGGGTATGGCTACACCTTC. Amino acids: CASSYSGGYGYTF.

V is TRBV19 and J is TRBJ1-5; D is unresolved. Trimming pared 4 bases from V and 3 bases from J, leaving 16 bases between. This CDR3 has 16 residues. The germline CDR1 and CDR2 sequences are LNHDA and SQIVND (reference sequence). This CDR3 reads CASSKGFQQNNQPQHF. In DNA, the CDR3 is TGTGCCAGTAGTAAGGGATTCCAGCAAAACAATCAGCCCCAGCATTTT.

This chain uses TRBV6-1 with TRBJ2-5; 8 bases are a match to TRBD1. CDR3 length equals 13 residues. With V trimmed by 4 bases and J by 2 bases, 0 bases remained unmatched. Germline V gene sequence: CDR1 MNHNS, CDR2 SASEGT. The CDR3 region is CASSGTGQETQYF. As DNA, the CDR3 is TGTGCCAGCAGTGGGACAGGGCAAGAGACCCAGTACTTC.

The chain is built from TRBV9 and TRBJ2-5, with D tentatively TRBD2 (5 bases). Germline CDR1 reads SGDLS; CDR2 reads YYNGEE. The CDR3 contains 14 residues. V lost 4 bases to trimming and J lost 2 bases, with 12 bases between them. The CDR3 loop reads CASSLRTGQETQYF. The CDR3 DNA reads TGTGCCAGCAGCCTACGGACGGGGCAAGAGACCCAGTACTTC.

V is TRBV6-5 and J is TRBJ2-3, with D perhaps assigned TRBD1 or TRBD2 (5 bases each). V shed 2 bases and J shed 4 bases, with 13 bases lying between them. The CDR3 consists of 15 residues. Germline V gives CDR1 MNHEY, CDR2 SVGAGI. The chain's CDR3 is CASSYGTSEADTQYF. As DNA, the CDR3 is TGTGCCAGCAGTTACGGGACCTCGGAGGCAGATACGCAGTATTTT.

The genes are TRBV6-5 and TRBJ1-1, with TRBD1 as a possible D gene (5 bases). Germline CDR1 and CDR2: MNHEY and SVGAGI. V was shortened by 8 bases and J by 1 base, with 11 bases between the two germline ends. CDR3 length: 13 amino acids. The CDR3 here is CASGRQRNTEAFF. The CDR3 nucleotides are TGTGCCAGCGGGAGACAGAGGAACACTGAAGCTTTCTTT.

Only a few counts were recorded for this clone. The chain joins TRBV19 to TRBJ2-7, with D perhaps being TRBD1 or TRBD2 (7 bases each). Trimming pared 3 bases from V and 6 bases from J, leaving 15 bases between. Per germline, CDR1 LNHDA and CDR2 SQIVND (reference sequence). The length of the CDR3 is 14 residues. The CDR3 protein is CASSISRGGREQYF. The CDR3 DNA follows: TGTGCCAGTAGTATCTCCAGGGGGGGACGCGAGCAGTACTTC.

The CDR3 DNA follows: TGTGCCAGCAGCCAAGAGACAGGGGTAAATTCACCCCTCCACTTT. Its protein is CASSQETGVNSPLHF. The rearrangement uses TRBV4-2 and TRBJ1-6, with 8 bases aligning to TRBD1. Germline loops: CDR1 LGHNA, CDR2 YNFKEQ. J was trimmed by 7 bases and V by 0 bases; bases with no gene match: 2. There are 15 residues in the CDR3.

The CDR3 nucleotides read TGTGCCACCAGCAGAGACACTCAAGGGGAAGCTTTCTTT. Residues: CATSRDTQGEAFF. The chain recombines TRBV15 with TRBJ1-1; D gene uncertain. The CDR3 has 13 amino acids. In germline, CDR1 is LNHNV, CDR2 YYDKDF (reference sequence). Trimming left V 0 bases short and J 8 bases short, with 10 bases between. The variable domain in full, with the rest retrieved from reference TRBV15 and TRBJ1-1, is DAMVIQNPRYQVTQFGKPVTLSCSQTLNHNVMYWYQQKSSQAPKLLFHYYDKDFNNEADTPDNFQSRRPNTSFCFLDIRSPGLGDTAMYLCATSRDTQGEAFFGQGTRLTVV.

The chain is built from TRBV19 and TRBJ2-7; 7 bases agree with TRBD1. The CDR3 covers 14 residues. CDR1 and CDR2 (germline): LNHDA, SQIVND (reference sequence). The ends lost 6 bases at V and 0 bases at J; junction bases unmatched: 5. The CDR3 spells CASRRDRSSYEQYF. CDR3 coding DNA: TGTGCCAGTAGGAGGGACAGAAGCTCCTACGAGCAGTACTTC.

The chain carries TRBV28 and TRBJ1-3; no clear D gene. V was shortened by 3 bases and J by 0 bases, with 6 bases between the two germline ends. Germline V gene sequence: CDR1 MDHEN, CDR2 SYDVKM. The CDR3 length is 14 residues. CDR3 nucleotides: TGTGCCAGCAGTTTCAGAAGCTCTGGAAACACCATATATTTT. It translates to CASSFRSSGNTIYF.

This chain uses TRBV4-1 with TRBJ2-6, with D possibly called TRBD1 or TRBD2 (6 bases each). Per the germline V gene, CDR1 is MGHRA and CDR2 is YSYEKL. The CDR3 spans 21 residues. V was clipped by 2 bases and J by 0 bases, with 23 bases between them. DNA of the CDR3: TGCGCCAGCAGCCAACCGCCCCGGGGGACATTAAGGGCCTCTGGGGCCAACGTCCTGACTTTC. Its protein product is CASSQPPRGTLRASGANVLTF.